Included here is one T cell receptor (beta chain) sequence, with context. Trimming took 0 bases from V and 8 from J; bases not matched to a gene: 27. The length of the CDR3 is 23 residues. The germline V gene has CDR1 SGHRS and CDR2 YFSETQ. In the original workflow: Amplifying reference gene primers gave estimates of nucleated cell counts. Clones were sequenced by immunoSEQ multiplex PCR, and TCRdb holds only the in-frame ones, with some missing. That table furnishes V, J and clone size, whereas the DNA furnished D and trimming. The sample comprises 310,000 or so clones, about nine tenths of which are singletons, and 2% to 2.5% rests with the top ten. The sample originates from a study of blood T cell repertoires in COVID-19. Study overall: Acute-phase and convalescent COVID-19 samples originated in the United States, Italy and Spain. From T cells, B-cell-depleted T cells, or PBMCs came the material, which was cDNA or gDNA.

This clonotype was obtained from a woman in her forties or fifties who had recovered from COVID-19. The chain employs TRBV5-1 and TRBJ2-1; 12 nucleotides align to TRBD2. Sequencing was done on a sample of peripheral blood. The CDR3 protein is CASSLARSVPSGGALGIIDEQFF. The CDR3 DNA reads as TGCGCCAGCAGCTTGGCCAGGTCTGTGCCTAGCGGGGGGGCATTGGGTATTATCGATGAGCAGTTCTTC.